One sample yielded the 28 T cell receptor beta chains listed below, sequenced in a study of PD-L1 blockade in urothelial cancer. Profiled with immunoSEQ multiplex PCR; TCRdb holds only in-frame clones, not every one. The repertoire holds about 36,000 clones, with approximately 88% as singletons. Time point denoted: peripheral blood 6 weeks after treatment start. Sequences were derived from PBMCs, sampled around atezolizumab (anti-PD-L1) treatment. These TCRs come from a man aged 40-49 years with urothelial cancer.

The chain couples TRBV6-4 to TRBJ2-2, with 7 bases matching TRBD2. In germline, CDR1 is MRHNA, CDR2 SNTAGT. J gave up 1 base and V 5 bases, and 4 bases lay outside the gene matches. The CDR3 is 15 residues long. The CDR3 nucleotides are TGTGCCAGCAGTCCTAGCGGACTGAACACCGGGGAGCTGTTTTTT. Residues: CASSPSGLNTGELFF.

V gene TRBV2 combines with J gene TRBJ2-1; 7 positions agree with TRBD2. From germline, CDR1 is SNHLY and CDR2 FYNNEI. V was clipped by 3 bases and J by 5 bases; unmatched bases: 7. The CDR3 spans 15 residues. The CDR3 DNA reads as TGTGCCAGCAGTGAGGGGAGGGCGAGGAACAATGAGCAGTTCTTC. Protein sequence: CASSEGRARNNEQFF.

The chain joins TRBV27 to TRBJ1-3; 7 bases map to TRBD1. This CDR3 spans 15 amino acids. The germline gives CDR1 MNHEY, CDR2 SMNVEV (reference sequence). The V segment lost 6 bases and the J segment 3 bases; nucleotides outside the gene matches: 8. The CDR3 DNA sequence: TGTGCCAGCAGCCCGACAGGGTTAATTGGAAACACCATATATTTT. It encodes CASSPTGLIGNTIYF.

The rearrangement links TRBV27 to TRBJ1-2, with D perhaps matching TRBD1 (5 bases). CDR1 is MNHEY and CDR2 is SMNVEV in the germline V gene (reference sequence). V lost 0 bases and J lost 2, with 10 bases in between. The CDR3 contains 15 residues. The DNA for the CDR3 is TGTGCCAGCAGTTTATCCCAGGGAAGAAACTATGGCTACACCTTC. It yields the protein CASSLSQGRNYGYTF.

The CDR3 region has the DNA TGTGCCAGCAGCACCTCTAGCGGGGTGGGCAATGAGCAGTTCTTC. Protein product: CASSTSSGVGNEQFF. The chain uses TRBV9 and TRBJ2-1, with 9 positions matching TRBD2. V shed 4 bases, J shed 6 bases, and the junction held 8 bases outside the gene matches. From germline, CDR1 is SGDLS and CDR2 YYNGEE. The CDR3 consists of 15 residues. Complete variable domain (other parts from reference TRBV9 and TRBJ2-1): DSGVTQTPKHLITATGQRVTLRCSPRSGDLSVYWYQQSLDQGLQFLIQYYNGEERAKGNILERFSAQQFPDLHSELNLSSLELGDSALYFCASSTSSGVGNEQFFGPGTRLTVL.

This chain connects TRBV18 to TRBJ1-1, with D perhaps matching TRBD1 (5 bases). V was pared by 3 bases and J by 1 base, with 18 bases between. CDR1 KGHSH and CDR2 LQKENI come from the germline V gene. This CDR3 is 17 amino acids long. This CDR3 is CASSPLPTGGENTEAFF. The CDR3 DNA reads TGTGCCAGCTCACCTTTGCCCACAGGTGGAGAGAACACTGAAGCTTTCTTT.

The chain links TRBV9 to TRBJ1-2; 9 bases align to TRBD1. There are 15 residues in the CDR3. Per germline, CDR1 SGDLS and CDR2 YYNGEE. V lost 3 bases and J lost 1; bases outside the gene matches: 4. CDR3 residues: CASSATGGVNYGYTF. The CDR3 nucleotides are TGTGCCAGCAGCGCCACAGGGGGCGTTAACTATGGCTACACCTTC.

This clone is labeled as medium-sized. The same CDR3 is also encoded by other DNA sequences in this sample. Here the CDR3 DNA reads TGTGCCAGCAGCGCAGGGTACGAGCAGTACTTC. Translated: CASSAGYEQYF. The chain recombines TRBV6-5 with TRBJ2-7; tentatively, D is TRBD1 (5 bases). The CDR3 extends over 11 amino acids. Germline CDR1 reads MNHEY; CDR2 reads SVGAGI. V was cut by 6 bases and J by 4 bases, with 7 bases left in between.

The CDR3 region has the DNA TGCGCCAGCAGCTTTTTTTACAGGGCTGGGCCAGACACTGAAGCTTTCTTT. Translating it yields CASSFFYRAGPDTEAFF. The chain recombines TRBV5-1 with TRBJ1-1; a weak D match, TRBD1 (6 bases). The CDR3 contains 17 residues. Germline assignment: CDR1 SGHRS and CDR2 YFSETQ. V lost 2 bases to trimming and J lost 3 bases, with 20 bases between them.

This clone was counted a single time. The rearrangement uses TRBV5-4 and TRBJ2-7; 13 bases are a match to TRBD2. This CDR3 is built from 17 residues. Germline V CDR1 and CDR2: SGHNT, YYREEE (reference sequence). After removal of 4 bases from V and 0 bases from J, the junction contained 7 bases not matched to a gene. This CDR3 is CASSTGLAGTGSYEQYF. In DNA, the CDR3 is TGTGCCAGCAGCACGGGACTAGCGGGAACCGGCTCCTACGAGCAGTACTTC.

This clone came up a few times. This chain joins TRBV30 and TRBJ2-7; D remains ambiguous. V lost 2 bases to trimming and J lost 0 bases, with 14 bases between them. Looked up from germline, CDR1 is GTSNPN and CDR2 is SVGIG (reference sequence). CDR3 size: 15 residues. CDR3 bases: TGTGCCTGGAGTCCCCCCGACAAGGACTCCTACGAGCAGTACTTC. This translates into CAWSPPDKDSYEQYF. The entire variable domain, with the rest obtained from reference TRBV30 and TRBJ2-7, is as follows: SQTIHQWPATLVQPVGSPLSLECTVEGTSNPNLYWYRQAAGRGLQLLFYSVGIGQISSEVPQNLSASRPQDRQFILSSKKLLLSDSGFYLCAWSPPDKDSYEQYFGPGTRLTVT.

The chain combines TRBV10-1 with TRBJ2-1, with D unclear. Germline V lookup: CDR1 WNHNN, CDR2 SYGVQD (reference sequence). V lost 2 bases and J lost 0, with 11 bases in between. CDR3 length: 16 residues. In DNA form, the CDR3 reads TGCGCCAGCAGTGAGGTTAGCCTAAGCTCCTACAATGAGCAGTTCTTC. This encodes CASSEVSLSSYNEQFF.

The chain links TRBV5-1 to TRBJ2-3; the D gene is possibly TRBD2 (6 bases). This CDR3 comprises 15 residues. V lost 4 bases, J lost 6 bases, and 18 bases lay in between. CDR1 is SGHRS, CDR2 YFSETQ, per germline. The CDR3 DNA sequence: TGCGCCAGCAGCGCAGCTCGGGACTCCCCGGATACGCAGTATTTT. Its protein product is CASSAARDSPDTQYF.

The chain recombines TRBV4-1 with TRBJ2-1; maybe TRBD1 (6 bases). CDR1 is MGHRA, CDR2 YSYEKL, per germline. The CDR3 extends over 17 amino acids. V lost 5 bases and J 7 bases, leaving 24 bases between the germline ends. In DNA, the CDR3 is TGCGCCAGCAGCTCCCTGGATGGGACACCCGGACGAAATGAGCAGTTCTTC. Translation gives CASSSLDGTPGRNEQFF.

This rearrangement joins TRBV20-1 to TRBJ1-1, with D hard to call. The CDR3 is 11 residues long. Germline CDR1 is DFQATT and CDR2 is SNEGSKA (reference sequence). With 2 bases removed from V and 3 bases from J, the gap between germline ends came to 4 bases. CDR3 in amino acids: CSARSDTEAFF. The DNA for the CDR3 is TGCAGTGCTAGATCTGACACTGAAGCTTTCTTT.

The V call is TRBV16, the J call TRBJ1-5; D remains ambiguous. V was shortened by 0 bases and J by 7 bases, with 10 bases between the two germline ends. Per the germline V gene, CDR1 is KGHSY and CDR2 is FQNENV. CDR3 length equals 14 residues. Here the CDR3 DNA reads TGTGCCAGCAGCCAATCGGTGGCAGAACAGCCCCAGCATTTT. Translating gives CASSQSVAEQPQHF.

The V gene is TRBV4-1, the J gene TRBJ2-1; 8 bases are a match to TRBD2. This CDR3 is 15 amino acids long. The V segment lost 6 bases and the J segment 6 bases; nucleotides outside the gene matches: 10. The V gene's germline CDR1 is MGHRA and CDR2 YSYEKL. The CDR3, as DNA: TGCGCCAGCAGTCCAAGGACTAGCCTCGGCAATGAGCAGTTCTTC. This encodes CASSPRTSLGNEQFF.

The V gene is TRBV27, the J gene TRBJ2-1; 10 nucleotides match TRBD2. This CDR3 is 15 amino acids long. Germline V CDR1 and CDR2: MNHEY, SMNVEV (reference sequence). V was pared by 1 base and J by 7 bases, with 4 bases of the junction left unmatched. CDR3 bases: TGTGCCAGCAGTTTATTAGCGGGAGGTCGGAATGAGCAGTTCTTC. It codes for CASSLLAGGRNEQFF.

CDR3 DNA sequence: TGTGCCAGCAGTGACGTTACTAGCGGGAAGAATGAGCAGTTCTTC. Translated, it gives CASSDVTSGKNEQFF. The gene calls are TRBV2 and TRBJ2-1; 10 bases map to TRBD2. Germline V CDR1 and CDR2: SNHLY, FYNNEI. This CDR3 spans 15 amino acids. V lost 3 bases, J lost 7 bases, and 6 bases stayed unmatched.

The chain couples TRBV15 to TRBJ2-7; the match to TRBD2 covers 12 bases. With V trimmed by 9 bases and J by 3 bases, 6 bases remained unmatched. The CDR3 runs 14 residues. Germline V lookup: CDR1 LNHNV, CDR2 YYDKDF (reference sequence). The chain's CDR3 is CATSQGLAGYEQYF. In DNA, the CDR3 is TGTGCCACTTCCCAGGGACTAGCGGGCTACGAGCAGTACTTC. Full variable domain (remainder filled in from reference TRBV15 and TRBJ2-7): DAMVIQNPRYQVTQFGKPVTLSCSQTLNHNVMYWYQQKSSQAPKLLFHYYDKDFNNEADTPDNFQSRRPNTSFCFLDIRSPGLGDTAMYLCATSQGLAGYEQYFGPGTRLTVT.

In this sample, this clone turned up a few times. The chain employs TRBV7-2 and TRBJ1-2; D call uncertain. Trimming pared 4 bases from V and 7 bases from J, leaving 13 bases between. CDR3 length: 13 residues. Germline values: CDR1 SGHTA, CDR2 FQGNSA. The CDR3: CASSSEEGSGYTF. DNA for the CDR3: TGTGCCAGCAGCTCGGAAGAAGGGAGTGGCTACACCTTC.

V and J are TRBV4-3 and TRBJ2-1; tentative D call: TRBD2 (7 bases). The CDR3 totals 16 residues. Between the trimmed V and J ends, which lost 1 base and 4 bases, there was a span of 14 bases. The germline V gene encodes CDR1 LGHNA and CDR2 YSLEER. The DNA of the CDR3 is TGCGCCAGCAGCCAAGTAGGACTAGGGGGATACAATGAGCAGTTCTTC. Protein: CASSQVGLGGYNEQFF.

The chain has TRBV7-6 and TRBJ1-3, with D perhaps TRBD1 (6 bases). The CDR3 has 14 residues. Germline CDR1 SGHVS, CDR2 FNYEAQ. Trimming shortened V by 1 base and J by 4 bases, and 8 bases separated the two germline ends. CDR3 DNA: TGTGCCAGCAGCTTAGGGGGGCAGGGAAACACCATATATTTT. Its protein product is CASSLGGQGNTIYF.

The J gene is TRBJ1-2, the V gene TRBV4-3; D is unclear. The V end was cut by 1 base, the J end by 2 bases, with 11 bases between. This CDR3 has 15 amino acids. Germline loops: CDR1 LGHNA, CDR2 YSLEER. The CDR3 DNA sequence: TGCGCCAGCAGCCAAGTAGTAGCGGGAAACTATGGCTACACCTTC. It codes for CASSQVVAGNYGYTF.

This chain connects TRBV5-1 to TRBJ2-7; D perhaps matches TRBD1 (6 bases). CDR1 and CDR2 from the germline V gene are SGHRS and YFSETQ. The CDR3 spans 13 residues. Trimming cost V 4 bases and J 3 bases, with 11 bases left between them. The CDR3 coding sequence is TGCGCCAGCAGCCCAGGACAGCTCTACGAGCAGTACTTC. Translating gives CASSPGQLYEQYF. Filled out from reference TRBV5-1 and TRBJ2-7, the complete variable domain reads KAGVTQTPRYLIKTRGQQVTLSCSPISGHRSVSWYQQTPGQGLQFLFEYFSETQRNKGNFPGRFSGRQFSNSRSEMNVSTLELGDSALYLCASSPGQLYEQYFGPGTRLTVT.

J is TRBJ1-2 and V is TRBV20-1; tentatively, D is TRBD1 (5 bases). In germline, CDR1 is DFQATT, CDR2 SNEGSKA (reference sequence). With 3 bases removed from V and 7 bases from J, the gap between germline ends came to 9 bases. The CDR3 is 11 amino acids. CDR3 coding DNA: TGCAGTGCTAGGCGCGGGGCTGGCTACACCTTC. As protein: CSARRGAGYTF.

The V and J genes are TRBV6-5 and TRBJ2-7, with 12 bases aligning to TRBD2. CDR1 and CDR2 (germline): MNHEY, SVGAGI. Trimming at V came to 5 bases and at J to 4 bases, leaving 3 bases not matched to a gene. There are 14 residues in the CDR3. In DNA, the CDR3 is TGTGCCAGCAGTACCGGGACTAGCGGGTACGAGCAGTACTTC. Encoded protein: CASSTGTSGYEQYF.

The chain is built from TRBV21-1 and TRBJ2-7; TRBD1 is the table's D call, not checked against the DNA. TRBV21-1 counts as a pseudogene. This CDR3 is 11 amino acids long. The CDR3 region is CASSKQYEQYF. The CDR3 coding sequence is TGTGCCAGCAGCAAACAGTACGAGCAGTACTTC.